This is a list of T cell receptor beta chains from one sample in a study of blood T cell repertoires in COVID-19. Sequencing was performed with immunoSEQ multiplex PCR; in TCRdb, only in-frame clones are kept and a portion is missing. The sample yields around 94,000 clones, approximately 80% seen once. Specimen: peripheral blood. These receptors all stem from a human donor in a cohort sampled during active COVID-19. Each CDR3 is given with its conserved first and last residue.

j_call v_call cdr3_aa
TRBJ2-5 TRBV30 CAWSDWTSFQETQYF
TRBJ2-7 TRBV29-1 CSAGTTYEQYF
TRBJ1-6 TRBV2 CASSPERSRDSPLHF
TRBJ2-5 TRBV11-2 CASSPSGGYQETQYF
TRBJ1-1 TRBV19 CASSVTGGRTEAFF
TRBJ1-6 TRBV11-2 CASSPRGAANSPLHF
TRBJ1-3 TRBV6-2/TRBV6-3 CASSSARDTKGNTIYF
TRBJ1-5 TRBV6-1 CASSVPGTGGNQPQHF
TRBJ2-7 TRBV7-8 CASTQRPFAYEQYF
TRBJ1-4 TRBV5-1 CASSLGLRGQGEKLFF
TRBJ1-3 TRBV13 CASSLRQVSGNTIYF